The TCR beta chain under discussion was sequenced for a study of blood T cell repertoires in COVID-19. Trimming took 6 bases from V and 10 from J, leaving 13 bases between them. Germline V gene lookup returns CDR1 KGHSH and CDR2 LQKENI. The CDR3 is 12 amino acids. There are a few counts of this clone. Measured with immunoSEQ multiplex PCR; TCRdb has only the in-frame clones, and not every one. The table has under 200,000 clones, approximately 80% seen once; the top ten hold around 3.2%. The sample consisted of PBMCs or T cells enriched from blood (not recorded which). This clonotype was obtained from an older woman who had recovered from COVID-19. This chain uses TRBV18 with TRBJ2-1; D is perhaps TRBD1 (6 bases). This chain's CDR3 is CASSPKDREQFF. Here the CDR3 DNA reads TGTGCCAGCTCCCCCAAGGACAGAGAGCAGTTCTTC.